This T cell receptor (beta chain) was obtained from a study of T cells in Graves' hyperthyroidism and ophthalmopathy. Study-level information: The initial diagnosis was the point when peripheral blood was collected, ahead of any treatment. Study-level results: The model predicted ophthalmopathy a median around six months before onset. Researchers found most expanded thyroid clonotypes above 0.001 in blood as well.

Note on this clonotype: Its antigen is unidentified.

With V trimmed by 1 base and J by 6 bases, 11 bases remained unmatched. Germline CDR1 is GTSNPN and CDR2 is SVGIG (reference sequence). This CDR3 spans 16 amino acids. Graves' hyperthyroidism qualified as stable when ophthalmopathy did not progress within 18 months. RNA transcripts were the template for amplifying TCR beta CDR3 regions. The HTBI set primed first-round TCR CDR3 RT-PCR. Each CDR3 protein is one row after TCRdb ran MiXCR on the multiplex PCR reads. The repertoire has approximately 520,000 distinct CDR3 sequences, less than 25% of them found once; the top ten carry more than 20%. Source material: blood. The chain joins TRBV30 to TRBJ2-2; 7 nucleotides line up with TRBD2. The sequence derives from a man younger than 35 with Graves' hyperthyroidism. The CDR3 DNA is TGTGCCTGGAGTGGACTAGCCGAAACTCGGGCCGGGGAGCTGTTTTTT. Its protein product is CAWSGLAETRAGELFF.